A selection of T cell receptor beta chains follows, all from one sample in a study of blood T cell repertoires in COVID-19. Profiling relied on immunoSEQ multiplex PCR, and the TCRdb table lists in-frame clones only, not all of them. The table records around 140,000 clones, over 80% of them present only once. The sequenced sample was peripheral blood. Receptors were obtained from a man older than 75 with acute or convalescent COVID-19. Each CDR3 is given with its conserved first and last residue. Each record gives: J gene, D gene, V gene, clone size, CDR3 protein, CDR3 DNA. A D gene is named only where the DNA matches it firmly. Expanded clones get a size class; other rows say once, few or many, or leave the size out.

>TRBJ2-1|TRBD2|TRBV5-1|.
CASSSGLAGWSYNEQFF
TGCGCCAGCAGCTCAGGACTAGCGGGATGGTCCTACAATGAGCAGTTCTTC
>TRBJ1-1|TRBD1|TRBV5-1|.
CASSKVETGGAEAFF
TGCGCCAGCAGCAAAGTTGAGACAGGGGGTGCTGAAGCTTTCTTT
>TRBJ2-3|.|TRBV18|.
CASSPLGAADTQYF
TGTGCCAGCTCACCTTTGGGTGCGGCAGATACGCAGTATTTT
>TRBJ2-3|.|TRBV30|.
CAWSGRQVRSTDTQYF
TGTGCCTGGAGTGGCCGACAGGTTAGGAGCACAGATACGCAGTATTTT
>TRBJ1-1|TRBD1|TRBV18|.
CASSEQGEAFF
TGTGCCAGCTCAGAACAGGGGGAAGCTTTCTTT
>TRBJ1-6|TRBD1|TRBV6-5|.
CASSFKDRGNSPLHF
TGTGCCAGCAGTTTCAAGGACAGGGGTAATTCACCCCTCCACTTT
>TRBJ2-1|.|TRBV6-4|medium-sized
CASSIRGVEGNEQFF
TGTGCCAGCAGCATACGCGGGGTCGAGGGCAATGAGCAGTTCTTC
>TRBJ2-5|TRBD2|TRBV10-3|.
CAISEVAGTGETQYF
TGTGCCATCAGTGAAGTAGCGGGGACCGGAGAGACCCAGTACTTC
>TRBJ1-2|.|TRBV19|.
CASSMASRVYGYTF
TGTGCCAGTAGTATGGCCTCCAGGGTCTATGGCTACACCTTC
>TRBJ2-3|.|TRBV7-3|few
CASSSGGWTDTQYF
TGTGCCAGCAGCTCGGGTGGGTGGACAGATACGCAGTATTTT
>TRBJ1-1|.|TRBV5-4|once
CASSLGQMNTEAFF
TGTGCCAGCAGCTTGGGACAGATGAACACTGAAGCTTTCTTT
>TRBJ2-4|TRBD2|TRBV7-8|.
CASSLFNLELAGAVAKNIQYF
TGTGCCAGCAGCTTATTCAATCTCGAACTAGCGGGAGCCGTAGCCAAAAACATTCAGTACTTC
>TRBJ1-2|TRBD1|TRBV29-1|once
CSVFTGDGYTF
TGCAGCGTTTTTACAGGGGATGGCTACACCTTC
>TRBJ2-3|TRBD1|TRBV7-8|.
CASSLVLVRGLQGRDTDTQYF
TGTGCCAGCAGCTTAGTTCTGGTCAGGGGGTTACAGGGACGGGACACAGATACGCAGTATTTT
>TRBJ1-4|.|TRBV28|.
CASSTTGSVQEKLFF
TGTGCCAGCAGCACAACAGGGAGTGTGCAAGAAAAACTGTTTTTT
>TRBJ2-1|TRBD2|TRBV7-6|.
CASRRDSGSGYNEQFF
TGTGCCAGCCGTAGAGATAGCGGGAGTGGGTACAATGAGCAGTTCTTC
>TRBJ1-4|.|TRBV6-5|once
CASSPAGRDEKLFF
TGTGCCAGCAGCCCAGCGGGTAGGGATGAAAAACTGTTTTTT
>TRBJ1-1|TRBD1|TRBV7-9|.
CASSFRQGTTEAFF
TGTGCCAGCAGCTTTAGACAGGGTACCACTGAAGCTTTCTTT
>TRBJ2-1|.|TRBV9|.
CASSARGGGLEAEQFF
TGTGCCAGCAGCGCTAGAGGGGGGGGCCTGGAGGCTGAGCAGTTCTTC
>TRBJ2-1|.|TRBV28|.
CASGVGRGSYNEQFF
TGTGCCAGCGGGGTGGGGCGGGGCTCTTACAATGAGCAGTTCTTC
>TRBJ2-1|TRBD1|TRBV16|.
CASSQVGTGGYNEQFF
TGTGCCAGCAGCCAAGTAGGGACAGGGGGATACAATGAGCAGTTCTTC